This T cell receptor (beta chain) is drawn from a study of CD8+CD57+ T cells in acquired aplastic anemia. Study information: DNA from sorted CD4+ and CD8+ cells averaged roughly 3.4 ug.

Trimming at V came to 5 bases and at J to 5 bases, leaving 19 bases not matched to a gene. Germline lookup yields CDR1 SGHTA and CDR2 FQGTGA. There are 20 residues in the CDR3. This clonotype was seen at least ten times. Antigen unknown. Findings and limits, study-wide: Patient and control CD8+ Simpson's diversity was not significantly different. It was found that twenty-nine CD8+ CDR3 sequences were shared between patients and controls.

Genomic DNA acted as the template from which TCR beta VDJ combination and CDR3 sequence profiling were carried out. MiXCR, run by TCRdb on the reads, gives a single entry per CDR3 protein. The profile shows approximately 270,000 distinct CDR3 sequences, around three fifths of them singletons. The genes are TRBV7-3 and TRBJ2-2, with 11 bases aligning to TRBD2. Sequencing used sorted CD4+, CD8+, or CD8+CD57+ T cells (not recorded which) from PBMCs. This TCR was sampled from a human donor with severe aplastic anemia or a healthy control (not recorded which). CDR3 in DNA: TGTGCCAGCAGCCCTCCCCCCGGTCTAGCGGGGGGCCCCTATACCGGGGAGCTGTTTTTT. It encodes CASSPPPGLAGGPYTGELFF.